A single sample gave rise to the 24 T cell receptor beta chains below, sequenced in a study of T-cell memory formation after mild COVID-19 (dated by TCRdb to the early 2020s). Libraries were made using 5' RACE. The sequencing machine was an Illumina NovaSeq 6000. TCRdb's own reprocessing of the public reads used fastp at Q25 and MiXCR and kept productive beta chains. Rows merge per CDR3 protein into single entries with the most common DNA and genes. This sample has some 120,000 distinct CDR3 sequences in its table, and roughly 6% of those were observed once. In total, the top ten clones hold roughly 2.2% of the sample. The sequencing sample was made of PBMCs or a T cell subset sorted from them (not recorded which). Receptors originate from an adult woman who had mild COVID-19 (a few samples of this study predate the infection). The sample titles of this study are shuffled in the database, so cell type and time point are left out; the donor was told from shared clones.

This clonotype turned up a few times. The chain uses TRBV11-1 and TRBJ2-1; 11 nucleotides align to TRBD2. Trimming at V came to 4 bases and at J to 4 bases, leaving 3 bases not matched to a gene. CDR1 and CDR2 (germline): SGHAT, FQDESV (reference sequence). This CDR3 comprises 15 residues. The CDR3 here is CASSWLAGGYNEQFF. CDR3 sequence (DNA): TGTGCCAGCAGCTGGCTAGCGGGGGGTTACAATGAGCAGTTCTTC.

This clonotype has at least ten counts. The rearrangement links TRBV6-5 to TRBJ1-1; weak D call: TRBD1 (6 bases). V was shortened by 5 bases and J by 5 bases, with 12 bases between the two germline ends. Looked up from germline, CDR1 is MNHEY and CDR2 is SVGAGI. CDR3 length: 13 residues. Here the CDR3 reads CASSVRQGTEAFF. The CDR3 bases are TGTGCCAGCAGTGTTAGGCAGGGGACTGAAGCTTTCTTT.

This clonotype was counted a few times. The DNA for the CDR3 is TGTGCCAGCAGCACGAGACGGAGCCAAGAGACCCAGTACTTC. This translates into CASSTRRSQETQYF. This chain links TRBV7-8 with TRBJ2-5; D remains ambiguous. V dropped 5 bases and J dropped 1 base, with 11 bases sitting between them. The CDR3 totals 14 residues. Germline V CDR1 and CDR2: SGHVS, FQNEAQ.

This clonotype was recorded a few times. The CDR3 loop is CASSDSKGHYGYTF. CDR3 coding DNA: TGTGCCAGCAGTGACTCGAAGGGGCACTATGGCTACACCTTC. The chain carries TRBV6-4 and TRBJ1-2; TRBD1 might be the D (5 bases). In germline, CDR1 is MRHNA, CDR2 SNTAGT. CDR3 length: 14 residues. The V end was cut by 0 bases, the J end by 3 bases, with 8 bases between.

Ten or more counts support this clonotype. V and J are TRBV5-1 and TRBJ1-1; D perhaps matches TRBD1 (5 bases). The CDR3 spans 13 residues. CDR1 SGHRS and CDR2 YFSETQ come from the germline V gene. Trimming shortened V by 2 bases and J by 1 base, and 6 bases separated the two germline ends. CDR3 in amino acids: CASSFGQNTEAFF. The CDR3 DNA reads TGCGCCAGCAGCTTCGGACAGAACACTGAAGCTTTCTTT. The entire variable domain, with the rest obtained from reference TRBV5-1 and TRBJ1-1, is as follows: KAGVTQTPRYLIKTRGQQVTLSCSPISGHRSVSWYQQTPGQGLQFLFEYFSETQRNKGNFPGRFSGRQFSNSRSEMNVSTLELGDSALYLCASSFGQNTEAFFGQGTRLTVV.

On this clonotype itself: This may be a read error: a much more frequent sequence differs by one nucleotide. The gene calls are TRBV5-1 and TRBJ2-2, with TRBD2 matching 10 bases. This CDR3 is 16 amino acids long. In germline, CDR1 is SGHRS, CDR2 YFSETQ. For the CDR3, the DNA is TGCGCCTGCAGCACCCTACTAGCGGGAAACACCGGGGAGCTGTTTTTT. It translates to CACSTLLAGNTGELFF.

The chain is built from TRBV3-1 and TRBJ1-5; D remains unclear. The CDR3 has 14 residues. V lost 6 bases and J lost 1, with 10 bases in between. From germline, CDR1 is LGHDT and CDR2 YNNKEL (reference sequence). The CDR3 is CASSSSGSNQPQHF. The CDR3 DNA follows: TGTGCCAGCAGTAGTTCGGGCAGCAATCAGCCCCAGCATTTT. Together with reference TRBV3-1 and TRBJ1-5, the CDR3 gives the full variable domain: DTAVSQTPKYLVTQMGNDKSIKCEQNLGHDTMYWYKQDSKKFLKIMFSYNNKELIINETVPNRFSPKSPDKAHLNLHINSLELGDSAVYFCASSSSGSNQPQHFGDGTRLSIL.

This clonotype was seen ten or more times. The chain recombines TRBV7-2 with TRBJ1-2; 10 bases are a match to TRBD1. Trimming removed 7 bases from V and 4 bases from J; junction bases left unmatched: 6. This CDR3 region has 14 residues. The germline V gene has CDR1 SGHTA and CDR2 FQGNSA. The CDR3 loop reads CASTTGTGVYGYTF. The CDR3 region has the DNA TGTGCCAGCACCACCGGGACAGGGGTCTATGGCTACACCTTC.

The sample holds a few counts of this clonotype. The V call is TRBV2, the J call TRBJ1-1, with D tentatively TRBD1 (5 bases). The CDR3 sequence is 14 residues long. Germline V lookup: CDR1 SNHLY, CDR2 FYNNEI. Trimming left V 4 bases short and J 1 base short, with 10 bases between. This CDR3 reads CASSGGDWNTEAFF. CDR3 nucleotide sequence: TGTGCCAGCAGTGGAGGGGATTGGAACACTGAAGCTTTCTTT.

This clonotype was picked up a small number of times. This rearrangement joins TRBV12-3 or TRBV12-4 to TRBJ2-2; D is possibly TRBD1 or TRBD2 (5 bases each). The V end was cut by 4 bases, the J end by 6 bases, with 12 bases between. The CDR3 runs to 14 residues. DNA of the CDR3: TGTGCCAGCAGTTCGCTGGGGGTGGCCGGGGAGCTGTTTTTT. Encoded protein: CASSSLGVAGELFF.

The chain joins TRBV11-2 to TRBJ2-7; D gene unclear. The germline V and J ends were trimmed by 8 bases and 3 bases, with 8 bases remaining between them. Per the germline V gene, CDR1 is SGHAT and CDR2 is FQNNGV. The CDR3 has 11 residues. CDR3 protein: CASALDYEQYF. The CDR3 region has the DNA TGTGCCAGCGCTCTGGACTACGAGCAGTACTTC.

The gene calls are TRBV6-5 and TRBJ2-7, with D perhaps matching TRBD1 (6 bases). This CDR3 comprises 16 residues. Trimming removed 2 bases at V and 0 bases at J, with 14 bases between. The germline V gene has CDR1 MNHEY and CDR2 SVGAGI. CDR3 region: CASSYRGQGLSYEQYF. DNA for the CDR3: TGTGCCAGCAGTTACCGGGGACAAGGCCTCTCCTACGAGCAGTACTTC.

This clonotype was counted ten times or more. The gene calls are TRBV5-1 and TRBJ2-3, with 8 nucleotides matching TRBD2. The CDR3 is made up of 15 amino acids. Germline trimming cut 4 bases from V and 4 bases from J; bases unmatched to any gene: 8. Germline-derived CDR1 and CDR2 are SGHRS and YFSETQ. CDR3 sequence: CASSAGLAQSDTQYF. In nucleotides, the CDR3 is TGCGCCAGCAGCGCCGGACTAGCTCAATCAGATACGCAGTATTTT.

This clonotype showed up just a few times. J is TRBJ1-2 and V is TRBV20-1; no definite D call. Trimming removed 3 bases from V and 4 bases from J, with 12 bases in between. This CDR3 is built from 13 residues. Germline V gene sequence: CDR1 DFQATT, CDR2 SNEGSKA (reference sequence). This CDR3 is CSASGGSSYGYTF. CDR3 in DNA: TGCAGTGCTAGTGGTGGGAGCAGCTATGGCTACACCTTC.

This clonotype has a handful of counts. The rearrangement links TRBV10-3 to TRBJ2-7; the D is unclear. The V gene lost 8 bases and the J gene lost 2 bases, with 13 bases spanning the gap. The germline V gene encodes CDR1 ENHRY and CDR2 SYGVKD. This CDR3 comprises 13 residues. In DNA, the CDR3 is TGTGCCATCGCGGAGTGGTCAGCCTACGAGCAGTACTTC. Residues: CAIAEWSAYEQYF.

The chain joins TRBV6-5 to TRBJ2-7, with D hard to call. Germline values: CDR1 MNHEY, CDR2 SVGAGI. The CDR3 is 15 amino acids. Between the trimmed V and J ends, which lost 2 bases and 2 bases, there was a span of 13 bases. For the CDR3, the DNA is TGTGCCAGCAGTTACGGACGGAACCAACCCTACGAGCAGTACTTC. As protein: CASSYGRNQPYEQYF.

This clonotype was found many times. The V and J genes are TRBV6-5 and TRBJ1-1; 7 bases are a match to TRBD1. Germline CDR1 and CDR2: MNHEY and SVGAGI. This CDR3 has 16 amino acids. V lost 0 bases, J lost 1 base, and 5 bases stayed unmatched. The CDR3 DNA follows: TGTGCCAGCAGTTACTCGTCATGGACAGGGAACACTGAAGCTTTCTTT. Encoded protein: CASSYSSWTGNTEAFF.

There are many counts of this clonotype. The rearrangement joins TRBV7-2 to TRBJ2-1, with D possibly TRBD1 on 6 matching bases. CDR1 is SGHTA and CDR2 is FQGNSA in the germline V gene. The CDR3 extends over 15 amino acids. V gave up 5 bases and J gave up 3 bases, with 14 bases separating them. The CDR3 bases are TGTGCCAGCAGCACTAGGACAGCAATCTACAATGAGCAGTTCTTC. Its protein is CASSTRTAIYNEQFF.

This clonotype turned up a few times. The rearrangement uses TRBV12-3 or TRBV12-4 and TRBJ1-2; 7 positions match TRBD1. The CDR3 loop spans 15 amino acids. V lost 6 bases and J lost 4; bases outside the gene matches: 11. CDR3 sequence: CASSQGETGSYGYTF. The CDR3 DNA is TGTGCCAGCAGCCAAGGGGAGACAGGGAGCTATGGCTACACCTTC.

This clonotype was counted between two and nine times. The DNA of the CDR3 is TGTGCCAGCAGCCAAGATAAGGGGGCGGGTTTGAACATTCAGTACTTC. Translation: CASSQDKGAGLNIQYF. V gene TRBV4-2 combines with J gene TRBJ2-4; TRBD1 matches at 7 bases. Trimming cost V 0 bases and J 7 bases; bases outside gene matches: 9. Per germline, CDR1 LGHNA and CDR2 YNFKEQ. This CDR3 comprises 16 residues.

In its sample, this clonotype was seen many times. The rearrangement joins TRBV29-1 to TRBJ2-7, with 8 bases that match TRBD2. J gave up 5 bases and V 6 bases, and 9 bases lay outside the gene matches. From germline, CDR1 is SQVTM and CDR2 ANQGSEA. This CDR3 spans 13 amino acids. The CDR3 loop reads CSVLREGPDEQYF. The CDR3 bases are TGCAGCGTCCTCCGGGAGGGCCCGGACGAGCAGTACTTC.

This clonotype was observed many times. This chain connects TRBV20-1 to TRBJ2-3; the D call may be TRBD1 or TRBD2 (5 bases each). CDR3 length equals 15 residues. Trimming shortened V by 4 bases and J by 2 bases, and 16 bases separated the two germline ends. Germline V gene lookup returns CDR1 DFQATT and CDR2 SNEGSKA (reference sequence). For the CDR3, the DNA is TGCAGTGCTACCGGGGCCACCTTTAACACAGATACGCAGTATTTT. Its translation is CSATGATFNTDTQYF.

The gene calls are TRBV5-1 and TRBJ2-3, with 10 bases fitting TRBD2. The CDR3 sequence is 16 residues long. Germline values: CDR1 SGHRS, CDR2 YFSETQ. After removal of 4 bases from V and 2 bases from J, the junction contained 7 bases not matched to a gene. Here the CDR3 reads CASSNGLAENTDTQYF. The CDR3 DNA follows: TGCGCCAGCAGCAACGGACTAGCGGAGAACACAGATACGCAGTATTTT.

This clonotype has just a few counts. V is TRBV7-3 and J is TRBJ2-1; D unresolved. V was clipped by 2 bases and J by 0 bases, with 11 bases between them. CDR3 length equals 16 residues. The germline V gene has CDR1 SGHTA and CDR2 FQGTGA. CDR3 residues: CASSLSRGSSYNEQFF. The CDR3 coding sequence is TGTGCCAGCAGCTTATCGCGCGGCAGCTCCTACAATGAGCAGTTCTTC.